Listed below are T cell receptor beta chains from one sample, sequenced in a study of metastatic and nonmetastatic thyroid tumors. Using MiXCR, TCRdb reanalyzed the PCR reads. Counted here are about 40,000 clones, less than 20% occurring once; the ten biggest clones make up about 3.8%. The material sequenced was blood. These receptors were taken from a female donor with papillary thyroid cancer or a benign thyroid nodule (not recorded which). Some clones in this sample may be carry-over from other donors' samples. CDR3s include the opening cysteine and the closing phenylalanine or tryptophan. Fields, in order: V gene, clone size, J gene, D gene, CDR3 protein, CDR3 DNA. A D gene is named only where the DNA matches it firmly. Some rows mark clone size as missing; the rest say once, few, many or name a class of expanded clone.

TRBV28	many	TRBJ1-5	.	CASSLTGRTQPQHF	TGTGCCAGCAGTTTAACAGGGAGGACCCAGCCCCAGCATTTT
TRBV28	many	TRBJ2-6	.	CASSYKRAGANVLTF	TGTGCCAGCAGCTACAAGCGGGCCGGGGCCAACGTCCTGACTTTC
TRBV28	few	TRBJ2-5	.	CASSDREERETQYF	TGTGCCAGCAGTGACAGGGAGGAACGAGAGACCCAGTACTTC
TRBV11-3	medium-sized	TRBJ2-7	.	CASSLERGGGTYEQYF	TGTGCCAGCAGCTTAGAAAGGGGAGGCGGTACCTACGAGCAGTACTTC
TRBV20-1	many	TRBJ1-2	.	CSARDSAEFDGYTF	TGCAGTGCTAGAGATTCGGCGGAGTTCGATGGCTACACCTTC
TRBV20-1	many	TRBJ1-1	.	CSAPSTGAEAFF	TGCAGTGCCCCTTCTACCGGCGCTGAAGCTTTCTTT
TRBV20-1	.	TRBJ1-1	.	CSAPLRNTEAFF	TGCAGTGCACCCCTCAGGAACACTGAAGCTTTCTTT
TRBV11-2	many	TRBJ1-2	TRBD1	CASSPIPTGTGGDGYGYTF	TGTGCCAGCAGCCCAATTCCTACCGGGACAGGGGGCGACGGCTATGGCTACACCTTC
TRBV4-2	many	TRBJ2-1	.	CASSQANNEQFF	TGTGCCAGCAGCCAGGCAAACAATGAGCAGTTCTTC
TRBV11-2	many	TRBJ1-4	.	CASSFFEGNEKLFF	TGTGCCAGCAGCTTTTTCGAAGGGAATGAAAAACTGTTTTTT
TRBV7-6	.	TRBJ2-1	TRBD2	CASSPELAGHNEQFF	TGTGCCAGCAGCCCGGAACTAGCGGGTCACAATGAGCAGTTCTTC
TRBV20-1	many	TRBJ2-3	TRBD2	CSARGARENTDTQYF	TGCAGTGCTAGAGGAGCGCGGGAGAACACAGATACGCAGTATTTT
TRBV20-1	many	TRBJ2-3	.	CSADGLSSTDTQYF	TGCAGTGCGGACGGACTATCTAGCACAGATACGCAGTATTTT
TRBV2	many	TRBJ1-5	.	CASSRQYDSNQPQHF	TGTGCCAGCAGTCGTCAGTATGATAGCAATCAGCCCCAGCATTTT
TRBV27	medium-sized	TRBJ2-7	TRBD2	CASSPGLAIEQYF	TGTGCCAGCAGTCCAGGACTAGCGATCGAGCAGTACTTC
TRBV10-2	many	TRBJ2-6	.	CAILPQGSGANVLTF	TGCGCCATCCTTCCACAGGGTTCTGGGGCCAACGTCCTGACTTTC
TRBV20-1	.	TRBJ1-5	.	CSAPVIRGNQPQHF	TGCAGTGCTCCAGTAATAAGAGGCAATCAGCCCCAGCATTTT
TRBV20-1	many	TRBJ1-2	TRBD1	CSAPTQGQGAGYTF	TGCAGTGCTCCAACACAGGGACAGGGCGCAGGCTACACCTTC
TRBV4-1	many	TRBJ1-4	TRBD1	CASSARDRGEKLFF	TGCGCCAGCAGCGCCCGGGACAGGGGTGAAAAACTGTTTTTT
TRBV3-1	many	TRBJ2-1	.	CASSQEGLGTSNEQFF	TGTGCCAGCAGCCAAGAGGGTCTGGGAACCAGCAATGAGCAGTTCTTC
TRBV6-2/TRBV6-3	medium-sized	TRBJ2-7	TRBD2	CASSYGREGHEQYF	TGTGCCAGCAGTTACGGGCGGGAGGGCCACGAGCAGTACTTC
TRBV3-1	.	TRBJ1-2	.	CASSQESWKGNYGYTF	TGTGCCAGCAGCCAAGAGTCCTGGAAGGGGAACTATGGCTACACCTTC
TRBV30	many	TRBJ2-4	TRBD2	CAWTSGRAKNIQYF	TGTGCCTGGACAAGCGGGAGGGCCAAAAACATTCAGTACTTC
TRBV12-3/TRBV12-4	few	TRBJ2-6	.	CASRYGVPSRGSSVLTF	TGTGCCAGCAGGTATGGGGTCCCCTCCCGTGGGTCCAGCGTCCTGACTTTC
TRBV27	few	TRBJ1-4	.	CASSANEGRKLFF	TGTGCCAGCAGTGCAAACGAAGGTCGAAAACTGTTTTTT
TRBV4-1	many	TRBJ2-1	TRBD2	CASGIAGGPPYNEQFF	TGCGCCAGTGGGATAGCGGGAGGCCCCCCCTACAATGAGCAGTTCTTC
TRBV10-3	many	TRBJ1-5	TRBD1	CAISVGTGDQPQHF	TGTGCCATCAGTGTCGGGACAGGGGATCAGCCCCAGCATTTT
TRBV5-4	many	TRBJ2-5	.	CASSWGRETQYF	TGTGCCAGCAGTTGGGGGCGAGAGACCCAGTACTTC
TRBV14	many	TRBJ1-5	.	CASSQDRSSGPQHF	TGTGCCAGCAGCCAAGACAGGAGCTCGGGACCCCAGCATTTT
TRBV6-2/TRBV6-3	.	TRBJ2-7	.	CASRGAESGYEQYF	TGTGCCAGCAGAGGGGCCGAGTCCGGATACGAGCAGTACTTC
TRBV5-1	many	TRBJ1-2	.	CASSLDGANYGYTF	TGCGCCAGCAGCTTGGATGGGGCGAACTATGGCTACACCTTC
TRBV6-1	few	TRBJ1-5	.	CASSRGGDGNQPQHF	TGTGCCAGCAGCAGGGGAGGAGACGGCAATCAGCCCCAGCATTTT
TRBV7-6	many	TRBJ2-7	.	CASSLVESYEQYF	TGTGCCAGCAGCTTAGTAGAATCCTACGAGCAGTACTTC
TRBV19	many	TRBJ1-1	.	CASSYGIEAFF	TGTGCCAGTAGCTACGGGATTGAAGCTTTCTTT
TRBV28	few	TRBJ2-5	TRBD2	CASSLSTSGRGGQETQYF	TGTGCCAGCAGTTTATCTACTAGCGGGAGAGGGGGCCAAGAGACCCAGTACTTC
TRBV20-1	many	TRBJ2-1	TRBD2	CSARDLTSEGNEQFF	TGCAGTGCTAGAGATCTGACTAGCGAGGGCAATGAGCAGTTCTTC
TRBV30	many	TRBJ1-5	TRBD1	CAWSVGGQSYSNQPQHF	TGTGCCTGGAGTGTGGGGGGACAGTCATATAGCAATCAGCCCCAGCATTTT
TRBV20-1	many	TRBJ2-7	TRBD1	CSAERRGPYEQYF	TGCAGTGCGGAACGCAGGGGGCCCTACGAGCAGTACTTC
TRBV20-1	many	TRBJ2-7	.	CSARDPGTSNFYEQYF	TGCAGTGCTAGAGATCCCGGGACTTCCAACTTTTACGAGCAGTACTTC
TRBV27	few	TRBJ1-2	TRBD1	CASSGTGEPTNYGYTF	TGTGCCAGCAGTGGGACAGGGGAGCCTACTAACTATGGCTACACCTTC
TRBV5-1	many	TRBJ1-3	.	CASSQGGGNTIYF	TGCGCCAGCAGTCAAGGCGGAGGAAACACCATATATTTT
TRBV28	.	TRBJ1-2	.	CASSGHIMDGYTF	TGTGCCAGCAGTGGACATATCATGGATGGCTACACCTTC
TRBV27	medium-sized	TRBJ1-2	.	CASSLSRGGLNGYTF	TGTGCCAGCAGTTTATCACGGGGCGGCCTCAATGGCTACACCTTC
TRBV30	.	TRBJ1-5	.	CAWGEGGRPQHF	TGTGCCTGGGGGGAGGGTGGTCGGCCCCAGCATTTT
TRBV4-2	once	TRBJ2-2	TRBD2	CASSQDLGEGRELFF	TGTGCCAGCAGCCAAGATCTGGGGGAGGGCCGGGAGCTGTTTTTT
TRBV5-1	.	TRBJ1-2	.	CASSLPRCYREKYLCYGYTF	TGCGCCAGCAGCTTGCCGAGGTGTTACAGGGAAAAATACCTGTGCTATGGCTACACCTTC
TRBV10-3	many	TRBJ2-3	.	CAISEYPSPDTQYF	TGTGCCATCAGTGAGTACCCCTCCCCAGATACGCAGTATTTT
TRBV30	.	TRBJ2-5	.	CAWSVQGGVRETQYF	TGTGCCTGGAGTGTACAGGGGGGGGTTAGGGAGACCCAGTACTTC
TRBV27	.	TRBJ2-7	.	CAIILSWAYEQYF	TGTGCCATCATTTTATCGTGGGCCTACGAGCAGTACTTC
TRBV5-6	.	TRBJ2-4	.	CASSPLIRGAKNIQYF	TGTGCCAGCAGCCCCTTAATAAGAGGGGCCAAAAACATTCAGTACTTC
TRBV3-1	many	TRBJ2-5	.	CASIQEGQGLQETQYF	TGTGCCAGCATCCAAGAGGGTCAGGGGCTCCAAGAGACCCAGTACTTC
TRBV6-1	many	TRBJ2-3	TRBD2	CASSSLRRGGTDTQYF	TGTGCCAGCAGCTCCCTTCGGCGGGGGGGGACAGATACGCAGTATTTT
TRBV20-1	many	TRBJ2-4	TRBD2	CSAGAGGRAKNIQYF	TGCAGTGCTGGAGCGGGAGGGCGCGCCAAAAACATTCAGTACTTC
TRBV11-2	.	TRBJ2-5	TRBD1	CASSLDWGQGALKTQYF	TGTGCCAGCAGCTTAGATTGGGGACAGGGTGCATTGAAGACCCAGTACTTC